This T cell receptor (beta chain) came from a study of CD8 T cells in Susac syndrome. The CDR3 sequence is 16 residues long. The J segment lost 4 bases and the V segment lost 3 bases, leaving 12 bases of the junction unmatched. Looked up from germline, CDR1 is DFQATT and CDR2 is SNEGSKA (reference sequence). RNA, at about 0.45 to 1 ug, was reverse transcribed with random hexamers. Multiplex PCR with immunoSEQ amplified the TCR beta CDR3 across 54 Vbeta and 13 Jbeta. MiXCR, run by TCRdb on the immunoSEQ multiplex PCR reads, gives a single entry per CDR3 protein. This table has some 140,000 distinct CDR3 sequences, about 90% appearing once. CD8+ and CD4+ T cells taken from blood had their TCR beta sequenced.

Sequencing was done on a sample of CD8+ T cells from PBMCs. The chain has TRBV20-1 and TRBJ1-5; 7 nucleotides match TRBD1. The receptor comes from a human donor with multiple sclerosis. This CDR3 reads CSASQFYRDSNQPQHF. The CDR3 coding sequence is TGCAGTGCTAGCCAGTTTTACCGGGACAGTAATCAGCCCCAGCATTTT.